This TCR beta chain was obtained from a study of cytomegalovirus exposure and HLA in healthy donors. Whole-study results and caveats: Researchers had no immune exposure information except CMV serostatus available. Productive status was seen about 87% or about 30% of the time for most TCR beta V segments in an earlier analysis. The study recorded over 150 TCR beta chains that were cytomegalovirus-associated.

PCR used 60 Vbeta primers and 13 Jbeta primers. Sequenced by immunoSEQ multiplex PCR; TCRdb stores in-frame clones only, minus some. The data show about 140,000 clones, with around 86% seen just once and over 1% held by the top ten. Turning to this clone: Its matching antigen is unknown.

Source material: PBMCs. This TCR derives from a female donor in good health and CMV-seronegative.

The CDR3 coding sequence is TGTGCCAGTAGCCCGCGGGACAGGGTTTCCTACGAGCAGTACTTC. Protein sequence: CASSPRDRVSYEQYF. This chain links TRBV19 with TRBJ2-7, with TRBD1 identical over 9 bases. The length of the CDR3 is 15 residues. With 6 bases clipped from V and 1 base from J, the junction kept 7 bases outside the gene matches. Germline V gene data show CDR1 as LNHDA and CDR2 as SQIVND (reference sequence).